A single sample gave rise to the 28 T cell receptor beta chains below, sequenced in a study of beta chain features in type 1 diabetes. Expressed TCRB transcripts were sequenced, since all the RNA that had been isolated was reverse transcribed. Method: immunoSEQ multiplex PCR; TCRdb's copy keeps in-frame clones and lacks some. The table lists around 190,000 clones, about 13% of them singletons. The sequenced sample was central memory CD4+ T cells from blood. The receptors were sampled from a woman under 30 in good health.

V and J are TRBV5-4 and TRBJ2-2; no reliable D call. V was shortened by 4 bases and J by 0 bases, with 13 bases between the two germline ends. The CDR3 has 16 amino acids. Germline CDR1 reads SGHNT; CDR2 reads YYREEE (reference sequence). CDR3 in DNA: TGTGCCAGCAGCCCCCCGCGCCGAGCGAACACCGGGGAGCTGTTTTTT. Its translation: CASSPPRRANTGELFF.

In this sample, this clone turned up a few times. The chain couples TRBV30 to TRBJ2-3, with 9 positions matching TRBD1. The trim removed 4 bases at V and 5 bases at J, leaving 7 bases unmatched. The length of the CDR3 is 14 residues. Germline assignment: CDR1 GTSNPN and CDR2 SVGIG (reference sequence). This chain's CDR3 is CAWIGQGKVDTQYF. DNA of the CDR3: TGTGCCTGGATAGGACAGGGGAAGGTAGATACGCAGTATTTT.

The table lists this clone with a few counts. The chain has TRBV28 and TRBJ2-6; a weak D match, TRBD1 (7 bases). This CDR3 has 16 residues. V dropped 6 bases and J dropped 4 bases, with 16 bases sitting between them. CDR1 is MDHEN and CDR2 is SYDVKM in the germline V gene. The CDR3 is CASSRRGTAGANVLTF. The CDR3 DNA reads as TGTGCCAGCAGCCGTCGCGGGACAGCCGGGGCCAACGTCCTGACTTTC.

This clone was observed a few times. The V gene is TRBV9, the J gene TRBJ2-7; TRBD1 agrees at 12 bases. The CDR3 runs to 15 residues. The junction had 11 bases not matched to a gene; V was cut back by 4 bases and J by 9 bases. Germline CDR1 SGDLS, CDR2 YYNGEE. As DNA, the CDR3 is TGTGCCAGCAGCCCAGGGACAGGGGGCCTAGGTGGGCAGTACTTC. Translation: CASSPGTGGLGGQYF.

The chain recombines TRBV6-5 with TRBJ1-5; D is unresolved. V was trimmed by 6 bases and J by 0 bases, leaving 6 bases between them. The CDR3 spans 13 residues. Per germline, CDR1 MNHEY and CDR2 SVGAGI. This CDR3 reads CASREYSNQPQHF. The CDR3 bases are TGTGCCAGCAGGGAGTATAGCAATCAGCCCCAGCATTTT.

This clone was detected a few times. The CDR3 nucleotides are TGTGCCAGCAGTGATAGTTCTCTGATTCGCACGGGGCAGTACTTC. It is translated as CASSDSSLIRTGQYF. J is TRBJ2-7 and V is TRBV25-1, with D uncertain. The length of the CDR3 is 15 residues. The ends were cut back, 3 bases at V and 9 bases at J, with 21 bases in the middle. Germline V lookup: CDR1 MGHDK, CDR2 SYGVNS.

In this sample, this clone turned up a few times. The chain combines TRBV30 with TRBJ2-7; maybe TRBD1 (5 bases). Trimming pared 2 bases from V and 4 bases from J, leaving 12 bases between. CDR1 is GTSNPN, CDR2 SVGIG, per germline (reference sequence). This CDR3 spans 13 amino acids. CDR3 bases: TGTGCCTGGAGTATCAGGGTGGGTTACGAGCAGTACTTC. The encoded protein is CAWSIRVGYEQYF.

A few counts support this clone. This chain joins TRBV19 and TRBJ2-2; D perhaps matches TRBD2 (5 bases). Germline values: CDR1 LNHDA, CDR2 SQIVND (reference sequence). V was trimmed by 7 bases and J by 2 bases, leaving 8 bases between them. This CDR3 region has 13 residues. This chain's CDR3 is CASTRVNTGELFF. CDR3 nucleotide sequence: TGTGCCAGTACGCGGGTTAACACCGGGGAGCTGTTTTTT.

The rearrangement links TRBV5-4 to TRBJ2-3; possibly TRBD2 for D (6 bases). Germline assignment: CDR1 SGHNT and CDR2 YYREEE (reference sequence). Trimming took 0 bases from V and 6 from J, leaving 11 bases between them. CDR3 length: 14 residues. The DNA for the CDR3 is TGTGCCAGCAGCTTGGATCAGCGGGTGGATACGCAGTATTTT. This sequence encodes CASSLDQRVDTQYF.

This clone was counted a few times. Distinct nucleotide sequences in the sample also encode this CDR3. This sequence joins TRBV5-4 and TRBJ2-7, with TRBD1 matching over 7 bases. This CDR3 comprises 12 residues. The junction had 2 bases not matched to a gene; V was cut back by 5 bases and J by 3 bases. Germline V CDR1 and CDR2: SGHNT, YYREEE (reference sequence). In DNA form, the CDR3 reads TGTGCCAGCAGAAGGGACAGCTACGAGCAGTACTTC. This gives the protein CASRRDSYEQYF.

The chain joins TRBV28 to TRBJ2-5, with D possibly matching TRBD1 (6 bases). Germline loops: CDR1 MDHEN, CDR2 SYDVKM. The length of the CDR3 is 15 residues. Between the trimmed V and J ends, which lost 4 bases and 5 bases, there was a span of 17 bases. CDR3 protein: CASSSLSDRDETQYF. The CDR3 DNA follows: TGTGCCAGCAGTTCGCTCTCGGACAGAGACGAGACCCAGTACTTC.

The table lists this clone with a few counts. V gene TRBV2 combines with J gene TRBJ1-5, with 8 bases aligning to TRBD1. CDR1 SNHLY and CDR2 FYNNEI come from the germline V gene. This CDR3 is built from 14 residues. The V and J ends lost 6 bases and 7 bases, in that order; junction bases with no gene match: 8. CDR3 protein: CASRRQGLKQPQHF. DNA for the CDR3: TGTGCCAGCAGGAGACAGGGGCTGAAGCAGCCCCAGCATTTT. The variable domain in full, completed from reference TRBV2 and TRBJ1-5, reads EPEVTQTPSHQVTQMGQEVILRCVPISNHLYFYWYRQILGQKVEFLVSFYNNEISEKSEIFDDQFSVERPDGSNFTLKIRSTKLEDSAMYFCASRRQGLKQPQHFGDGTRLSIL.

About this clone: Distinct nucleotide sequences in the sample also encode this CDR3. The gene calls are TRBV5-1 and TRBJ2-7; D remains ambiguous. This CDR3 is 14 amino acids long. V was trimmed by 2 bases and J by 2 bases, leaving 11 bases between them. Looked up from germline, CDR1 is SGHRS and CDR2 is YFSETQ. In DNA, the CDR3 is TGCGCCAGCAGCTTAGTAGTTCTGCCCTACGAGCAGTACTTC. Its translation is CASSLVVLPYEQYF.

This clone was counted between two and nine times. This chain uses TRBV7-6 with TRBJ2-3; 11 nucleotides line up with TRBD2. Trimming took 1 base from V and 7 from J; bases not matched to a gene: 1. The CDR3 totals 14 residues. CDR1 is SGHVS, CDR2 FNYEAQ, per germline. The CDR3 loop reads CASSLGLAGYTQYF. In nucleotides, the CDR3 is TGTGCCAGCAGCTTAGGACTAGCGGGATATACGCAGTATTTT.

The chain couples TRBV15 to TRBJ2-3; D remains ambiguous. CDR3 length: 16 residues. CDR1 is LNHNV, CDR2 YYDKDF, per germline (reference sequence). The V end was cut by 1 base, the J end by 5 bases, with 16 bases between. The CDR3 reads CATSRGLLSSVDTQYF. The CDR3 DNA reads as TGTGCCACCAGCAGAGGCTTGCTTTCTTCGGTAGATACGCAGTATTTT.

This chain uses TRBV28 with TRBJ2-7, with 12 positions matching TRBD2. The CDR3 length is 14 residues. V lost 8 bases, J lost 2 bases, and 4 bases stayed unmatched. CDR1 is MDHEN, CDR2 SYDVKM, per germline. CDR3 DNA: TGTGCCAGCGAGACTAGCGGGAGACCCTACGAGCAGTACTTC. It specifies CASETSGRPYEQYF.

The rearrangement joins TRBV7-2 to TRBJ1-1, with TRBD1 identical over 9 bases. Germline trimming cut 10 bases from V and 0 bases from J; bases unmatched to any gene: 9. The CDR3 contains 15 residues. Germline CDR1 and CDR2: SGHTA and FQGNSA. The CDR3 bases are TGTGCCAACTCCCACAGGGGGCAGGTGAACACTGAAGCTTTCTTT. Its protein is CANSHRGQVNTEAFF. Full variable domain (rest looked up from reference TRBV7-2 and TRBJ1-1): GAGVSQSPSNKVTEKGKDVELRCDPISGHTALYWYRQSLGQGLEFLIYFQGNSAPDKSGLPSDRFSAERTGGSVSTLTIQRTQQEDSAVYLCANSHRGQVNTEAFFGQGTRLTVV.

There are a few counts of this clone. The gene calls are TRBV7-8 and TRBJ2-7; 8 bases agree with TRBD2. V lost 4 bases and J lost 4; bases outside the gene matches: 6. The CDR3 has 14 amino acids. The germline V gene has CDR1 SGHVS and CDR2 FQNEAQ. CDR3 protein: CASSSGGGRYEQYF. For the CDR3, the DNA is TGTGCCAGCAGCTCCGGGGGGGGAAGGTACGAGCAGTACTTC.

CDR3 sequence reads: CSADTLYEQYF. The CDR3 DNA reads as TGCAGTGCGGACACTCTCTACGAGCAGTACTTC. The genes are TRBV20-1 and TRBJ2-7; possible D gene TRBD1, 5 bases. Germline CDR1 is DFQATT and CDR2 is SNEGSKA (reference sequence). The length of the CDR3 is 11 residues. Trimming pared 6 bases from V and 3 bases from J, leaving 9 bases between.

The chain recombines TRBV30 with TRBJ2-3; 8 nucleotides match TRBD2. Trimming at V came to 4 bases and at J to 2 bases, leaving 14 bases not matched to a gene. Germline-derived CDR1 and CDR2 are GTSNPN and SVGIG (reference sequence). The CDR3 has 17 residues. The CDR3 bases are TGTGCCTGGAACCTTCCGGGACTAGAGGGAATCACAGATACGCAGTATTTT. Translating it yields CAWNLPGLEGITDTQYF.

This clone was seen many times. This chain connects TRBV29-1 to TRBJ2-7, with D maybe TRBD2 (7 bases). Trimming left V 3 bases short and J 7 bases short, with 13 bases between. The CDR3 contains 12 residues. Germline values: CDR1 SQVTM, CDR2 ANQGSEA. CDR3: CSVEGGAEEQYF. CDR3 nucleotides: TGCAGCGTTGAGGGGGGGGCAGAAGAGCAGTACTTC.

Written as DNA, the CDR3 is TGTGCCAGCAGAGCGACAGTTGCCAATCAGCCCCAGCATTTT. It specifies CASRATVANQPQHF. This chain joins TRBV7-2 and TRBJ1-5; D possibly corresponds to TRBD1 (5 bases). Trimming pared 6 bases from V and 3 bases from J, leaving 12 bases between. Germline assignment: CDR1 SGHTA and CDR2 FQGNSA. The length of the CDR3 is 14 residues.

The V and J genes are TRBV6-5 and TRBJ2-3; D is unclear. This CDR3 contains 14 residues. V shed 2 bases and J shed 0 bases, with 6 bases lying between them. The V gene's germline CDR1 is MNHEY and CDR2 SVGAGI. The CDR3 here is CASSYATSTDTQYF. The CDR3 DNA sequence: TGTGCCAGCAGTTACGCTACCAGCACAGATACGCAGTATTTT.

The rearrangement joins TRBV30 to TRBJ2-7, with 10 positions matching TRBD1. The CDR3 has 16 amino acids. The V segment lost 0 bases and the J segment 4 bases; nucleotides outside the gene matches: 9. Per the germline V gene, CDR1 is GTSNPN and CDR2 is SVGIG (reference sequence). CDR3 DNA sequence: TGTGCCTGGAGTGTACCCACTAGGGACAGGGGTTACGAGCAGTACTTC. It specifies CAWSVPTRDRGYEQYF.

This clone appeared a few times. The CDR3 region is CASSNGQGATLLQYF. The CDR3 region has the DNA TGTGCCAGTAGTAACGGACAGGGGGCCACCTTATTGCAGTATTTT. The rearrangement joins TRBV19 to TRBJ2-3, with 11 nucleotides matching TRBD1. The CDR3 totals 15 residues. V trimming: 4 bases; J trimming: 11 bases; junction bases outside the gene matches: 11. Germline V gene lookup returns CDR1 LNHDA and CDR2 SQIVND (reference sequence). The whole variable domain, remainder taken from reference TRBV19 and TRBJ2-3, is DGGITQSPKYLFRKEGQNVTLSCEQNLNHDAMYWYRQDPGQGLRLIYYSQIVNDFQKGDIAEGYSVSREKKESFPLTVTSAQKNPTAFYLCASSNGQGATLLQYFGPGTRLTVL.

V usage is TRBV6-5 and J usage is TRBJ2-1, with TRBD1 matching over 10 bases. The CDR3 is 15 amino acids. V lost 6 bases and J lost 2; bases outside the gene matches: 4. Germline V gene lookup returns CDR1 MNHEY and CDR2 SVGAGI. The CDR3 sequence is CASSTGTGAYNEQFF. Written as DNA, the CDR3 is TGTGCCAGCAGCACCGGGACAGGGGCCTACAATGAGCAGTTCTTC.

The chain is built from TRBV18 and TRBJ1-1; D unresolved. Germline values: CDR1 KGHSH, CDR2 LQKENI. Trimming took off 2 bases at V and 3 bases at J, with 7 bases between the two ends. The CDR3 consists of 13 residues. CDR3 amino acids: CASSPTQDTEAFF. CDR3 bases: TGTGCCAGCTCACCAACGCAGGACACTGAAGCTTTCTTT.

This chain links TRBV28 with TRBJ1-3; D call uncertain. The V gene's germline CDR1 is MDHEN and CDR2 SYDVKM. The CDR3 is made up of 15 amino acids. V lost 6 bases and J 4 bases, leaving 16 bases between the germline ends. CDR3 bases: TGTGCCAGCAGATCTCCAGAGGGAAGCGGAAACACCATATATTTT. This encodes CASRSPEGSGNTIYF.